The following is a T cell receptor beta chain sequence with its context. Method: immunoSEQ multiplex PCR; TCRdb's copy keeps in-frame clones and lacks some. This table holds approximately 65,000 clones, around 92% found once. This specimen comes from a study of control samples from healthy donors and cancer patients. CDR1 is SQVTM and CDR2 is ANQGSEA in the germline V gene. The trim removed 7 bases at V and 1 base at J, leaving 7 bases unmatched. The CDR3 totals 13 residues. The sample comprised PBMCs. The rearrangement joins TRBV29-1 to TRBJ2-7; TRBD1 matches 7 bases. This TCR was recovered from a man aged 55 to 70 with lung cancer. For the CDR3, the DNA is TGCAGCGCATCCGGGACAGCTTCCTACGAGCAGTACTTC. It encodes CSASGTASYEQYF.